This TCR beta chain was found in a study of post-analysis software for immune sequencing data. Study-wide context: Patients had relapsing-remitting, secondary progressive or progressive-relapsing multiple sclerosis; some lacked subtype. General observations from the study: Batch-matched samples strongly co-clustered by F measure. Elevated frequency relative to controls characterized several TRBV segments in patients, TRBV5-6, TRBV5-1 and TRBV20-1 among them. Controls' normalized Chao1 diversity significantly exceeded that of multiple sclerosis patients.

Notes on this clonotype: The antigen remains unidentified.

Unique molecular identifiers featured in each of the TCR beta cDNA libraries. T cells numbering roughly 0.9 to 10 million yielded cDNA molecules that totaled approximately 500,000. MiXCR, run by TCRdb on the PCR reads, gives a single entry per CDR3 protein. The sample includes some 700,000 distinct CDR3 sequences, approximately 59% seen only once; the top ten take approximately 10%. Trimming left V 1 base short and J 6 bases short, with 17 bases between. CDR1 is SGHRS, CDR2 YFSETQ, per germline. This CDR3 is 16 amino acids long. The genes are TRBV5-1 and TRBJ2-1; D remains unclear. This TCR came from a girl aged 2-9 years with multiple sclerosis. Sequenced material: blood. CDR3 in amino acids: CASSLFILTPLNEQFF. In nucleotides, the CDR3 is TGCGCCAGCAGCTTGTTTATTCTTACACCACTCAATGAGCAGTTCTTC.